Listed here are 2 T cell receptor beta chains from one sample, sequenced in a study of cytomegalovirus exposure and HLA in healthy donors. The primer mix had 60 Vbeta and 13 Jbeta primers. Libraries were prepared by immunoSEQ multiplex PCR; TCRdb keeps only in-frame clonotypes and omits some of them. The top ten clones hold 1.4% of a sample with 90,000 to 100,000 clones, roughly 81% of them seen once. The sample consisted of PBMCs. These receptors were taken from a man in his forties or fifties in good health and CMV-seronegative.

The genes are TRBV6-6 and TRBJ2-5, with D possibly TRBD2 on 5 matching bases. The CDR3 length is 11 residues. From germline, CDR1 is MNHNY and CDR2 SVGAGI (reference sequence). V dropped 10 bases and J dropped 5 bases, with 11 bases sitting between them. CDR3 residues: CATEGEETQYF. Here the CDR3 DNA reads TGTGCCACCGAGGGCGAGGAGACCCAGTACTTC.

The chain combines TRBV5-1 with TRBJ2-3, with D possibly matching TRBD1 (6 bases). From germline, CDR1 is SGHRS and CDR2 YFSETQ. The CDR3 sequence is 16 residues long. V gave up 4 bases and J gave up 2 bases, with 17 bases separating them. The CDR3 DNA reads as TGCGCCAGCAGCGGGGGCCTTACTTGGCTCACAGATACGCAGTATTTT. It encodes CASSGGLTWLTDTQYF.